One sample yielded the 27 T cell receptor beta chains listed below, sequenced in a study of graft-versus-host responses after intestinal transplantation. These receptors are not linked to any known antigen. Sequenced by immunoSEQ multiplex PCR; TCRdb stores in-frame clones only, minus some. Among tens of thousands of clones listed, 88% were seen once. The sequences come from unstimulated CD4+ T cells sorted from spleen or lymph node cells, collected before transplant. The receptors originated from a human donor who was the organ donor for an intestinal transplant.

CDR3 loop: CSVGQGINQPQHF. For the CDR3, the DNA is TGCAGCGTGGGACAGGGGATTAATCAGCCCCAGCATTTT. The chain couples TRBV29-1 to TRBJ1-5; TRBD1 aligns across 10 bases. Trimming removed 6 bases from V and 4 bases from J; junction bases left unmatched: 3. Looked up from germline, CDR1 is SQVTM and CDR2 is ANQGSEA. The CDR3 length is 13 residues.

This clone was counted once. The chain links TRBV13 to TRBJ2-7; 9 bases line up with TRBD1. The V gene end was trimmed by 5 bases and the J gene end by 7 bases; junction bases not matched to a gene: 9. The CDR3 sequence is 14 residues long. Germline V CDR1 and CDR2: PRHDT, FYEKMQ (reference sequence). The CDR3: CASSRNRGLKEQYF. The DNA of the CDR3 is TGTGCCAGCAGCCGCAACAGGGGGCTCAAAGAGCAGTACTTC.

The CDR3 spells CASSFNTDTQYF. The CDR3 DNA reads TGTGCCAGCAGCTTCAACACAGATACGCAGTATTTT. This chain uses TRBV11-3 with TRBJ2-3; D remains unclear. The CDR3 extends over 12 amino acids. The germline CDR1 and CDR2 sequences are SGHNT and YENEEA. V dropped 3 bases and J dropped 2 bases, with 3 bases sitting between them.

This clone was counted a few times. The chain uses TRBV4-3 and TRBJ2-7; D is ambiguous. This CDR3 is 14 amino acids long. V lost 5 bases and J 0 bases, leaving 11 bases between the germline ends. CDR1 is LGHNA, CDR2 YSLEER, per germline. The DNA of the CDR3 is TGCGCCAGCAGCACAGACCATCTCTCCTACGAGCAGTACTTC. Its translation: CASSTDHLSYEQYF.

V usage is TRBV4-1 and J usage is TRBJ2-7, with a possible D match to TRBD1 (6 bases). Germline V CDR1 and CDR2: MGHRA, YSYEKL. This CDR3 is built from 16 residues. With 4 bases removed from V and 0 bases from J, the gap between germline ends came to 16 bases. The CDR3 reads CASSLADRFNSYEQYF. The CDR3 nucleotides read TGCGCCAGCAGCCTCGCCGACAGGTTCAACTCCTACGAGCAGTACTTC.

CDR3: CATSALGQGGETQYF. CDR3 sequence (DNA): TGTGCCACCAGCGCCCTTGGACAGGGAGGAGAGACCCAGTACTTC. V usage is TRBV15 and J usage is TRBJ2-5, with 8 bases that match TRBD1. The J segment lost 4 bases and the V segment lost 5 bases, leaving 9 bases of the junction unmatched. Germline lookup yields CDR1 LNHNV and CDR2 YYDKDF (reference sequence). This CDR3 has 15 residues.

This clone was observed a single time. The chain uses TRBV27 and TRBJ2-3, with 7 positions matching TRBD2. V gave up 5 bases and J gave up 3 bases; unmatched junction bases: 8. Germline V lookup: CDR1 MNHEY, CDR2 SMNVEV (reference sequence). CDR3 length: 15 residues. The DNA of the CDR3 is TGTGCCAGCAGTCCCTCTAGCGGTAGTACAGATACGCAGTATTTT. Translated, it gives CASSPSSGSTDTQYF.

In its sample, this clone was seen once. The chain has TRBV2 and TRBJ2-5; 11 bases map to TRBD2. The CDR3 sequence is 14 residues long. With V trimmed by 6 bases and J by 5 bases, 5 bases remained unmatched. CDR1 SNHLY and CDR2 FYNNEI come from the germline V gene. The CDR3 loop is CASRGLAVAETQYF. The DNA of the CDR3 is TGTGCCAGCAGGGGACTAGCGGTAGCGGAGACCCAGTACTTC.

V gene TRBV5-6 combines with J gene TRBJ2-7; TRBD2 matches at 8 bases. The V gene's germline CDR1 is SGHDT and CDR2 YYEEEE. The V and J ends lost 2 bases and 0 bases, in that order; junction bases with no gene match: 4. The CDR3 runs 15 residues. The CDR3 loop is CASSFLGRASYEQYF. The CDR3 DNA follows: TGTGCCAGCAGCTTTCTCGGGAGGGCCTCCTACGAGCAGTACTTC.

CDR3 DNA: TGTGCCAGCAGCTTTGGACTAGCGGGAGGCACAGATACGCAGTATTTT. It yields the protein CASSFGLAGGTDTQYF. This chain uses TRBV7-2 with TRBJ2-3, with 13 bases that match TRBD2. Germline CDR1 SGHTA, CDR2 FQGNSA. The V gene end was trimmed by 3 bases and the J gene end by 1 base; junction bases not matched to a gene: 1. CDR3 length: 16 residues.

The chain joins TRBV18 to TRBJ2-7; possibly TRBD2 for D (6 bases). Trimming took off 3 bases at V and 6 bases at J, with 12 bases between the two ends. Germline-derived CDR1 and CDR2 are KGHSH and LQKENI. The CDR3 covers 13 residues. DNA of the CDR3: TGTGCCAGCTCACCGCGGGACTCGTCCGAGCAGTACTTC. Translated, it gives CASSPRDSSEQYF.

The chain employs TRBV6-5 and TRBJ1-1; 9 nucleotides line up with TRBD1. CDR3 length equals 15 residues. CDR1 is MNHEY, CDR2 SVGAGI, per germline. Losses at the gene ends were 5 bases for V and 7 bases for J; bases not matched to a gene: 11. CDR3 sequence (DNA): TGTGCCAGCAGTCTGGGAGGGACAGGGACAGGTGAAGCTTTCTTT. This sequence encodes CASSLGGTGTGEAFF.

The chain is built from TRBV9 and TRBJ2-4, with a weak D call TRBD2 (6 bases). The CDR3 covers 14 residues. CDR1 and CDR2 (germline): SGDLS, YYNGEE. V was pared by 3 bases and J by 5 bases, with 12 bases between. The CDR3 is CASSATGAQNIQYF. CDR3 bases: TGTGCCAGCAGCGCCACGGGAGCACAAAACATTCAGTACTTC.

The V call is TRBV18, the J call TRBJ1-4; D remains unclear. V lost 3 bases to trimming and J lost 7 bases, with 9 bases between them. The CDR3 contains 13 residues. CDR1 and CDR2 (germline): KGHSH, LQKENI. CDR3 sequence reads: CASSPNGREKLFF. CDR3 DNA: TGTGCCAGCTCACCGAATGGCCGTGAAAAACTGTTTTTT.

This chain links TRBV28 with TRBJ2-1; 12 bases align to TRBD2. With 4 bases clipped from V and 8 bases from J, the junction kept 6 bases outside the gene matches. This CDR3 spans 15 amino acids. Germline loops: CDR1 MDHEN, CDR2 SYDVKM. In DNA form, the CDR3 reads TGTGCCAGCAGTTCTCGGACTAGCGGGGAGGATGAGCAGTTCTTC. It specifies CASSSRTSGEDEQFF.

J is TRBJ2-2 and V is TRBV6-1, with TRBD1 matching over 9 bases. Germline V gene sequence: CDR1 MNHNS, CDR2 SASEGT. The CDR3 covers 14 residues. V trimming: 6 bases; J trimming: 5 bases; junction bases outside the gene matches: 4. CDR3 nucleotides: TGTGCCAGCAGACCGGGACAGGGAACCGGGGAGCTGTTTTTT. The encoded protein is CASRPGQGTGELFF.

The chain combines TRBV4-3 with TRBJ1-1; D may be TRBD1 (6 bases). The CDR3 is 17 residues long. The V gene's germline CDR1 is LGHNA and CDR2 YSLEER. V lost 0 bases to trimming and J lost 2 bases, with 16 bases between them. CDR3 amino acids: CASSQDGVRGGNTEAFF. Written as DNA, the CDR3 is TGCGCCAGCAGCCAAGATGGGGTGAGGGGGGGAAACACTGAAGCTTTCTTT.

V gene TRBV6-5 combines with J gene TRBJ2-3, with TRBD2 matching over 11 bases. This CDR3 spans 15 amino acids. The germline V gene encodes CDR1 MNHEY and CDR2 SVGAGI. Trimming at V came to 4 bases and at J to 4 bases, leaving 4 bases not matched to a gene. As DNA, the CDR3 is TGTGCCAGCAGTTCCCTAGCGGGAGGAGCAGATACGCAGTATTTT. Its protein product is CASSSLAGGADTQYF.

This chain uses TRBV30 with TRBJ2-5, with TRBD2 matching 10 bases. CDR3 length: 13 residues. After removal of 1 base from V and 4 bases from J, the junction contained 0 bases not matched to a gene. Germline assignment: CDR1 GTSNPN and CDR2 SVGIG (reference sequence). Here the CDR3 DNA reads TGTGCCTGGAGTGGGACTAGCGGAGAGACCCAGTACTTC. As protein: CAWSGTSGETQYF.

The rearrangement uses TRBV6-4 and TRBJ1-1; D is unclear. Between the trimmed V and J ends, which lost 4 bases and 1 base, there was a span of 10 bases. The CDR3 covers 14 residues. CDR1 is MRHNA and CDR2 is SNTAGT in the germline V gene. The CDR3 nucleotides read TGTGCCAGCAGTGCCCGCGGATCGAACACTGAAGCTTTCTTT. This encodes CASSARGSNTEAFF.

The CDR3 loop is CASSITLRYSPLHF. CDR3 DNA sequence: TGTGCCAGTAGTATAACTCTGAGGTACTCACCCCTCCACTTT. The rearrangement links TRBV19 to TRBJ1-6; no firm D call. Germline V gene lookup returns CDR1 LNHDA and CDR2 SQIVND (reference sequence). This CDR3 spans 14 amino acids. V was trimmed by 2 bases and J by 10 bases, leaving 12 bases between them.

V usage is TRBV14 and J usage is TRBJ2-4; D gene ambiguous. CDR1 SGHDN and CDR2 FVKESK come from the germline V gene. Trimming stripped 1 base from V and 8 bases from J, with 9 bases between. CDR3 length: 13 amino acids. CDR3 sequence: CASSQGPPDIQYF. As DNA, the CDR3 is TGTGCCAGCAGCCAAGGTCCCCCAGACATTCAGTACTTC.

The rearrangement uses TRBV15 and TRBJ2-2, with D perhaps TRBD1 (6 bases). Between the trimmed V and J ends, which lost 0 bases and 3 bases, there was a span of 11 bases. This CDR3 is built from 16 residues. CDR1 and CDR2 from the germline V gene are LNHNV and YYDKDF (reference sequence). This CDR3 is CATSRDFNRDTGELFF. CDR3 sequence (DNA): TGTGCCACCAGCAGAGATTTTAACAGGGACACCGGGGAGCTGTTTTTT.

The J gene is TRBJ2-3, the V gene TRBV5-8; 10 nucleotides line up with TRBD2. The CDR3 spans 16 residues. Germline V gene data show CDR1 as SGHTS and CDR2 as YDEGEE. V lost 5 bases, J lost 4 bases, and 10 bases stayed unmatched. CDR3 bases: TGTGCCAGCAGAGGGGGGCCTAGCGGGAGCCCAGATACGCAGTATTTT. Translated: CASRGGPSGSPDTQYF.

The chain carries TRBV28 and TRBJ2-7; tentative D call: TRBD1 (5 bases). The CDR3 consists of 13 residues. Germline V lookup: CDR1 MDHEN, CDR2 SYDVKM. Trimming took off 6 bases at V and 2 bases at J, with 11 bases between the two ends. CDR3 sequence reads: CASRLGRPYEQYF. Written as DNA, the CDR3 is TGTGCCAGCAGGTTGGGGCGGCCCTACGAGCAGTACTTC.

V is TRBV6-5 and J is TRBJ1-1, with a tentative D call TRBD1 (5 bases). The CDR3 extends over 14 amino acids. The germline CDR1 and CDR2 sequences are MNHEY and SVGAGI. V was cut by 6 bases and J by 0 bases, with 11 bases left in between. The DNA of the CDR3 is TGTGCCAGCAGGGTGGGGCGGATGAACACTGAAGCTTTCTTT. Translating it yields CASRVGRMNTEAFF.

The V and J genes are TRBV9 and TRBJ2-1; 7 bases fit TRBD2. The V gene's germline CDR1 is SGDLS and CDR2 YYNGEE. The CDR3 spans 17 residues. With V trimmed by 0 bases and J by 8 bases, 14 bases remained unmatched. CDR3 loop: CASSVERFEGGPHEQFF. Written as DNA, the CDR3 is TGTGCCAGCAGCGTAGAGCGTTTTGAGGGAGGGCCTCATGAGCAGTTCTTC.